A selection of T cell receptor beta chains follows, all from one sample in a study of T cells after yellow fever vaccination. TCRdb independently ran MiXCR on the 5' RACE reads; one entry per CDR3 protein. The sample comprises around 320,000 distinct CDR3 sequences, approximately 10% of which are singletons, and around 3.4% rests with the top ten. Source: CD4+ T cells sorted from PBMCs, taken 5 days after the yellow fever booster vaccination. The receptors come from a man between 18 and 35 years old who received the YFV17D yellow fever vaccine. CDR3s include the opening cysteine and the closing phenylalanine or tryptophan. Fields, in order: D gene, V gene, J gene, clone size, CDR3 protein, CDR3 DNA. The D gene is left open where the match is weak. Size is omitted from some rows. Given values are once, few, many or a class for expanded clones.

D gene: TRBD1
V gene: TRBV5-6
J gene: TRBJ1-5
clone size: -
CDR3 protein: CASSRATGGEGNQPQHF
CDR3 DNA: TGTGCCAGCAGCCGCGCGACAGGGGGCGAGGGCAATCAGCCCCAGCATTTT

D gene: -
V gene: TRBV4-2
J gene: TRBJ1-5
clone size: few
CDR3 protein: CASSLGLGTQPQHF
CDR3 DNA: TGTGCCAGCAGCCTAGGACTGGGCACACAGCCCCAGCATTTT

D gene: TRBD1
V gene: TRBV7-9
J gene: TRBJ1-1
clone size: few
CDR3 protein: CASSLLGQTDTEAFF
CDR3 DNA: TGTGCCAGCAGCTTACTGGGACAGACGGACACTGAAGCTTTCTTT

D gene: -
V gene: TRBV5-1
J gene: TRBJ2-3
clone size: -
CDR3 protein: CASSLARVADTQYF
CDR3 DNA: TGCGCCAGCAGCTTGGCTCGGGTAGCAGATACGCAGTATTTT

D gene: -
V gene: TRBV7-2
J gene: TRBJ2-5
clone size: many
CDR3 protein: CASSGGRQTQYF
CDR3 DNA: TGTGCCAGCAGTGGGGGGCGACAGACCCAGTACTTC

D gene: TRBD2
V gene: TRBV6-2/TRBV6-3
J gene: TRBJ2-1
clone size: few
CDR3 protein: CASSEPGLLTVEQFF
CDR3 DNA: TGTGCCAGCAGTGAACCGGGACTACTCACAGTCGAGCAGTTCTTC

D gene: -
V gene: TRBV12-3/TRBV12-4
J gene: TRBJ2-2
clone size: -
CDR3 protein: CASRRASGPNTGELFF
CDR3 DNA: TGTGCCAGCAGGCGAGCGAGCGGCCCGAACACCGGGGAGCTGTTTTTT

D gene: -
V gene: TRBV19
J gene: TRBJ1-3
clone size: -
CDR3 protein: CASSGKALPTGNTIYF
CDR3 DNA: TGTGCCAGTAGCGGGAAGGCGCTGCCCACTGGAAACACCATATATTTT

D gene: TRBD1
V gene: TRBV18
J gene: TRBJ2-7
clone size: many
CDR3 protein: CASSPPGTGALYEQYF
CDR3 DNA: TGTGCCAGCTCACCCCCTGGGACAGGGGCCCTCTACGAGCAGTACTTC

D gene: -
V gene: TRBV28
J gene: TRBJ2-1
clone size: -
CDR3 protein: CASAGSSYNEQFF
CDR3 DNA: TGTGCCAGCGCGGGGAGCTCCTACAATGAGCAGTTCTTC

D gene: -
V gene: TRBV29-1
J gene: TRBJ2-5
clone size: many
CDR3 protein: CSVVEGRVETQYF
CDR3 DNA: TGCAGCGTTGTGGAGGGTAGGGTCGAGACCCAGTACTTC

D gene: -
V gene: TRBV7-2
J gene: TRBJ1-5
clone size: few
CDR3 protein: CASSLGWVGGNQPQHF
CDR3 DNA: TGTGCCAGCAGCTTAGGTTGGGTGGGGGGCAATCAGCCCCAGCATTTT

D gene: TRBD1
V gene: TRBV10-2
J gene: TRBJ2-5
clone size: -
CDR3 protein: CASRQGVQGETQYF
CDR3 DNA: TGCGCCAGCAGGCAGGGGGTTCAGGGAGAGACCCAGTACTTC

D gene: -
V gene: TRBV3-1
J gene: TRBJ2-5
clone size: few
CDR3 protein: CASSQTKQETQYF
CDR3 DNA: TGTGCCAGCAGCCAGACTAAGCAAGAGACCCAGTACTTC

D gene: TRBD1
V gene: TRBV7-9
J gene: TRBJ1-1
clone size: few
CDR3 protein: CASSLRPGALTGGTEAFF
CDR3 DNA: TGTGCCAGCAGCTTAAGGCCGGGGGCCCTTACAGGGGGCACTGAAGCTTTCTTT

D gene: -
V gene: TRBV29-1
J gene: TRBJ1-5
clone size: many
CDR3 protein: CSAQEGDQPQHF
CDR3 DNA: TGCAGCGCACAGGAGGGGGATCAGCCCCAGCATTTT

D gene: TRBD1
V gene: TRBV11-2
J gene: TRBJ2-7
clone size: few
CDR3 protein: CASSSLDRLRGTSYEQYF
CDR3 DNA: TGTGCCAGCAGCTCCCTGGACAGGTTAAGGGGGACGTCCTACGAGCAGTACTTC

D gene: -
V gene: TRBV29-1
J gene: TRBJ1-2
clone size: few
CDR3 protein: CSVSPGTAYGYTF
CDR3 DNA: TGCAGCGTCTCGCCCGGGACGGCCTATGGCTACACCTTC

D gene: -
V gene: TRBV7-2
J gene: TRBJ2-5
clone size: -
CDR3 protein: CASSHSTTQYF
CDR3 DNA: TGTGCCAGCAGCCACTCCACGACCCAGTACTTC

D gene: -
V gene: TRBV18
J gene: TRBJ2-4
clone size: -
CDR3 protein: CASSPPGLPSPNIQYF
CDR3 DNA: TGTGCCAGCTCACCACCGGGGCTGCCATCCCCGAACATTCAGTACTTC

D gene: -
V gene: TRBV11-2
J gene: TRBJ1-4
clone size: many
CDR3 protein: CASSQQEFSEKLFF
CDR3 DNA: TGTGCCAGCAGCCAACAGGAATTTAGTGAAAAACTGTTTTTT

D gene: -
V gene: TRBV5-1
J gene: TRBJ2-3
clone size: many
CDR3 protein: CASSFQGTDTQYF
CDR3 DNA: TGCGCCAGCAGCTTCCAGGGAACAGATACGCAGTATTTT

D gene: TRBD1
V gene: TRBV9
J gene: TRBJ1-4
clone size: few
CDR3 protein: CASSPTRGTGDPSPEKLFF
CDR3 DNA: TGTGCCAGCAGCCCAACGAGGGGGACAGGGGACCCTTCCCCAGAAAAACTGTTTTTT

D gene: TRBD1
V gene: TRBV5-4
J gene: TRBJ2-3
clone size: many
CDR3 protein: CASSSPDRVLTDTQYF
CDR3 DNA: TGTGCCAGCAGTTCCCCGGACAGGGTGTTAACAGATACGCAGTATTTT

D gene: -
V gene: TRBV7-2
J gene: TRBJ2-5
clone size: -
CDR3 protein: CASSLRTLQETQYF
CDR3 DNA: TGTGCCAGCAGCTTACGTACACTCCAAGAGACCCAGTACTTC

D gene: -
V gene: TRBV2
J gene: TRBJ1-1
clone size: few
CDR3 protein: CASSQQGGSTEAFF
CDR3 DNA: TGTGCCAGCAGCCAACAGGGTGGGAGCACTGAAGCTTTCTTT

D gene: -
V gene: TRBV6-6
J gene: TRBJ2-5
clone size: -
CDR3 protein: CASSTPQGGVETQYF
CDR3 DNA: TGTGCCAGCAGTACCCCCCAGGGGGGGGTGGAGACCCAGTACTTC

D gene: -
V gene: TRBV29-1
J gene: TRBJ1-2
clone size: few
CDR3 protein: CSVGDFVGGSYGYTF
CDR3 DNA: TGCAGCGTTGGGGATTTTGTCGGGGGAAGCTATGGCTACACCTTC

D gene: TRBD2
V gene: TRBV5-4
J gene: TRBJ2-2
clone size: -
CDR3 protein: CASSSVSGDTGELFF
CDR3 DNA: TGTGCCAGCAGCTCGGTTAGCGGGGACACCGGGGAGCTGTTTTTT

D gene: -
V gene: TRBV7-2
J gene: TRBJ2-1
clone size: -
CDR3 protein: CASSPYTYNEQFF
CDR3 DNA: TGTGCCAGCAGCCCCTACACGTACAATGAGCAGTTCTTC

D gene: TRBD2
V gene: TRBV20-1
J gene: TRBJ2-1
clone size: few
CDR3 protein: CSARDLAGVNEQFF
CDR3 DNA: TGCAGTGCTAGAGACCTAGCGGGGGTAAATGAGCAGTTCTTC

D gene: TRBD1
V gene: TRBV7-9
J gene: TRBJ2-5
clone size: few
CDR3 protein: CASSSGQGAGQETQYF
CDR3 DNA: TGTGCCAGCAGCTCGGGCCAGGGGGCCGGGCAAGAGACCCAGTACTTC

D gene: -
V gene: TRBV7-6
J gene: TRBJ2-3
clone size: -
CDR3 protein: CASTGGGRDTQYF
CDR3 DNA: TGTGCCAGCACGGGTGGAGGGAGAGATACGCAGTATTTT

D gene: -
V gene: TRBV5-1
J gene: TRBJ2-5
clone size: -
CDR3 protein: CASSLVLLGTQYF
CDR3 DNA: TGCGCCAGCAGCTTGGTCCTCTTGGGGACCCAGTACTTC

D gene: TRBD2
V gene: TRBV5-1
J gene: TRBJ2-3
clone size: many
CDR3 protein: CASSRSGLRGLAGTDTQYF
CDR3 DNA: TGCGCCAGCAGCCGATCGGGTCTTAGGGGACTAGCGGGCACAGATACGCAGTATTTT

D gene: -
V gene: TRBV18
J gene: TRBJ1-3
clone size: -
CDR3 protein: CASLRSQGSSGNTIYF
CDR3 DNA: TGTGCCAGTTTACGTTCGCAGGGGAGCTCTGGAAACACCATATATTTT

D gene: -
V gene: TRBV12-3/TRBV12-4
J gene: TRBJ2-1
clone size: few
CDR3 protein: CASSSGGLGVNEQFF
CDR3 DNA: TGTGCCAGCAGTTCGGGGGGCTTGGGAGTGAATGAGCAGTTCTTC

D gene: TRBD2
V gene: TRBV12-5
J gene: TRBJ2-5
clone size: few
CDR3 protein: CASGPGTSGGRETQYF
CDR3 DNA: TGTGCTAGTGGTCCCGGGACTAGCGGGGGTCGGGAGACCCAGTACTTC

D gene: -
V gene: TRBV2
J gene: TRBJ2-5
clone size: few
CDR3 protein: CASSEGGGRDCF
CDR3 DNA: TGTGCCAGCAGTGAAGGAGGAGGGCGGGATTGCTTC

D gene: -
V gene: TRBV5-4
J gene: TRBJ2-5
clone size: many
CDR3 protein: CASSLAGVETQYF
CDR3 DNA: TGTGCCAGCAGCTTGGCAGGGGTAGAGACCCAGTACTTC

D gene: TRBD1
V gene: TRBV7-2
J gene: TRBJ2-5
clone size: many
CDR3 protein: CASSLGGTGRIRTQYF
CDR3 DNA: TGTGCCAGCAGCTTAGGGGGGACAGGGCGAATTCGGACCCAGTACTTC

D gene: -
V gene: TRBV7-8
J gene: TRBJ1-5
clone size: -
CDR3 protein: CASSSASGGRSNQPQHF
CDR3 DNA: TGTGCCAGCAGCTCAGCTTCGGGGGGCAGGAGCAATCAGCCCCAGCATTTT

D gene: TRBD1
V gene: TRBV9
J gene: TRBJ2-5
clone size: -
CDR3 protein: CASSVENRGQETQYF
CDR3 DNA: TGTGCCAGCAGCGTAGAGAACAGGGGGCAAGAGACCCAGTACTTC

D gene: -
V gene: TRBV6-5
J gene: TRBJ1-2
clone size: few
CDR3 protein: CASSYSPGSGYTF
CDR3 DNA: TGTGCCAGCAGTTACTCCCCAGGGAGCGGCTACACCTTC

D gene: -
V gene: TRBV19
J gene: TRBJ2-6
clone size: few
CDR3 protein: CASSIELWGANVLTF
CDR3 DNA: TGTGCCAGTAGTATTGAGTTGTGGGGGGCCAACGTCCTGACTTTC

D gene: -
V gene: TRBV7-2
J gene: TRBJ1-3
clone size: -
CDR3 protein: CASSPDGNSGSTIYF
CDR3 DNA: TGTGCCAGCAGCCCGGACGGGAACTCGGGAAGCACCATATATTTT

D gene: -
V gene: TRBV4-3
J gene: TRBJ2-3
clone size: few
CDR3 protein: CASSGRGQGTQYF
CDR3 DNA: TGCGCCAGTTCCGGGAGGGGGCAAGGTACGCAGTATTTT

D gene: TRBD1
V gene: TRBV6-5
J gene: TRBJ1-6
clone size: -
CDR3 protein: CASSSGQGRSPLHF
CDR3 DNA: TGTGCCAGCAGTTCGGGACAGGGTCGTTCACCCCTCCACTTT